Following are 26 T cell receptor beta chains from one sample sequenced in a study of shared T cell receptors in the human thymus. Libraries were prepared by immunoSEQ multiplex PCR; TCRdb keeps only in-frame clonotypes and omits some of them. The table records hundreds of thousands of clones, 85% to 90% of them present only once. The sample was also reused in another study, on human thymus T cells.

The sample consisted of thymocytes. The origin of the receptors is a boy under three years old with a congenital heart defect.

The chain uses TRBV27 and TRBJ1-4; TRBD1 matches at 10 bases. This CDR3 contains 17 residues. With 5 bases clipped from V and 4 bases from J, the junction kept 10 bases outside the gene matches. Per germline, CDR1 MNHEY and CDR2 SMNVEV (reference sequence). DNA of the CDR3: TGTGCCAGCAGTGAAAGATCGTGGACAGGGGGTAATGAAAAACTGTTTTTT. Its protein product is CASSERSWTGGNEKLFF.

CDR3 nucleotides: TGTGCCTCGCGAGGGGGCGTTATGAACACTGAAGCTTTCTTT. As protein: CASRGGVMNTEAFF. The gene calls are TRBV15 and TRBJ1-1, with 7 positions matching TRBD1. The ends lost 11 bases at V and 0 bases at J; junction bases unmatched: 9. The germline V gene encodes CDR1 LNHNV and CDR2 YYDKDF (reference sequence). CDR3 length: 14 residues.

The chain employs TRBV6-5 and TRBJ1-1; 10 bases line up with TRBD1. In germline, CDR1 is MNHEY, CDR2 SVGAGI. This CDR3 region has 14 residues. The trim removed 8 bases at V and 3 bases at J, leaving 6 bases unmatched. CDR3 DNA sequence: TGTGCCAGCCGCCTAGGGACAGGGGACACTGAAGCTTTCTTT. Its protein product is CASRLGTGDTEAFF.

V is TRBV7-6 and J is TRBJ2-2; the match to TRBD2 covers 11 bases. Germline CDR1 is SGHVS and CDR2 is FNYEAQ. The CDR3 is 17 residues long. V trimming: 3 bases; J trimming: 5 bases; junction bases outside the gene matches: 8. CDR3 coding DNA: TGTGCCAGCAGCTTCCGTAGCGGGAGGGCCCTTACCGGGGAGCTGTTTTTT. It is translated as CASSFRSGRALTGELFF.

This chain joins TRBV29-1 and TRBJ1-1, with TRBD1 matching 7 bases. V dropped 4 bases and J dropped 3; count of bases not matched to a gene: 14. The length of the CDR3 is 16 residues. Germline V gives CDR1 SQVTM, CDR2 ANQGSEA. The CDR3 DNA sequence: TGCAGCGTTGGATACCAAGCCGGGACAGACTACACTGAAGCTTTCTTT. Its translation is CSVGYQAGTDYTEAFF.

The chain joins TRBV6-5 to TRBJ2-2, with 7 bases matching TRBD1. The CDR3 extends over 15 amino acids. Germline V gives CDR1 MNHEY, CDR2 SVGAGI. Trimming at V came to 6 bases and at J to 8 bases, leaving 12 bases not matched to a gene. In DNA form, the CDR3 reads TGTGCCAGCAGACCCCGGACAGGCCGGGGAGGGGAGCTGTTTTTT. Protein product: CASRPRTGRGGELFF.

This CDR3 reads CASSLVSSGRNEQFF. The CDR3 DNA sequence: TGTGCCAGCAGCTTAGTCTCTAGCGGGAGGAATGAGCAGTTCTTC. The genes are TRBV11-1 and TRBJ2-1, with 11 bases lining up with TRBD2. After removal of 1 base from V and 7 bases from J, the junction contained 3 bases not matched to a gene. Per the germline V gene, CDR1 is SGHAT and CDR2 is FQDESV (reference sequence). CDR3 length: 15 residues.

The chain joins TRBV6-5 to TRBJ2-3; D is perhaps TRBD2 (7 bases). Germline lookup yields CDR1 MNHEY and CDR2 SVGAGI. The V and J ends lost 1 base and 3 bases respectively, with 14 bases between them. This CDR3 has 16 amino acids. The CDR3 DNA is TGTGCCAGCAGTTACTTAGGGGGAGGGGAGACAGATACGCAGTATTTT. It translates to CASSYLGGGETDTQYF.

The V and J genes are TRBV9 and TRBJ2-3, with a weak D call TRBD2 (6 bases). V was clipped by 0 bases and J by 6 bases, with 11 bases between them. Germline loops: CDR1 SGDLS, CDR2 YYNGEE. CDR3 length: 14 amino acids. CDR3 loop: CASSVEVRGDTQYF. Written as DNA, the CDR3 is TGTGCCAGCAGCGTAGAGGTCCGGGGGGATACGCAGTATTTT. Supplemented by reference TRBV9 and TRBJ2-3, the full variable domain reads DSGVTQTPKHLITATGQRVTLRCSPRSGDLSVYWYQQSLDQGLQFLIQYYNGEERAKGNILERFSAQQFPDLHSELNLSSLELGDSALYFCASSVEVRGDTQYFGPGTRLTVL.

The chain uses TRBV6-6 and TRBJ2-7; 10 nucleotides align to TRBD2. This CDR3 region has 16 residues. With 0 bases clipped from V and 6 bases from J, the junction kept 8 bases outside the gene matches. Looked up from germline, CDR1 is MNHNY and CDR2 is SVGAGI (reference sequence). The CDR3 DNA is TGTGCCAGCAGTTACTCCCCTAGCGGGAGCGGACGCGAGCAGTACTTC. Amino acids: CASSYSPSGSGREQYF.

Concerning this clone itself: This is likely a read error, given that the CDR3 carries no conserved phenylalanine or tryptophan at its end. The chain is built from TRBV30 and TRBJ2-7, with TRBD1 as a possible D gene (6 bases). CDR3 length: 17 amino acids. Germline loops: CDR1 GTSNPN, CDR2 SVGIG (reference sequence). The germline V and J ends were trimmed by 2 bases and 4 bases, with 24 bases remaining between them. The DNA of the CDR3 is TGTGCCTGGAGTCCACCCCACCGGGACACCACTAGGTACGAGCAGTACCTC. It specifies CAWSPPHRDTTRYEQYL.

The CDR3 region is CASSIPETGAYNEQFF. DNA for the CDR3: TGTGCCAGCAGCATCCCCGAGACAGGGGCGTACAATGAGCAGTTCTTC. V gene TRBV5-6 combines with J gene TRBJ2-1, with 8 bases fitting TRBD1. Unmatched junction bases numbered 10, after V lost 4 bases and J lost 4 bases. The CDR3 covers 16 residues. The germline V gene has CDR1 SGHDT and CDR2 YYEEEE.

This rearrangement joins TRBV2 to TRBJ2-5, with D possibly matching TRBD1 (5 bases). With the DNA end fitting TRBJ2-7 better, the J assignment may be wrong. This CDR3 has 14 residues. Germline V gives CDR1 SNHLY, CDR2 FYNNEI. CDR3: CASRVRQNSYEQYF. The CDR3, as DNA: TGTGCCAGCAGGGTCCGACAGAACTCCTACGAGCAGTACTTC.

The V and J genes are TRBV7-2 and TRBJ2-1, with a tentative D call TRBD1 (6 bases). Trimming shortened V by 4 bases and J by 5 bases, and 18 bases separated the two germline ends. This CDR3 region has 16 residues. The germline V gene encodes CDR1 SGHTA and CDR2 FQGNSA. The CDR3 DNA is TGTGCCAGCAGCTGCCATACAGGGCCCCCACACAATGAGCAGTTCTTC. Translation: CASSCHTGPPHNEQFF.

V and J are TRBV5-1 and TRBJ2-3; TRBD1 agrees at 9 bases. The CDR3 totals 18 residues. The germline V gene has CDR1 SGHRS and CDR2 YFSETQ. V lost 2 bases to trimming and J lost 1 base; unmatched junction nucleotides: 11. CDR3 DNA: TGCGCCAGCAGCTTAATCCTACAGGGGGCCCGAGGCACAGATACGCAGTATTTT. Its translation: CASSLILQGARGTDTQYF.

This clone is a singleton in its sample. The rearrangement links TRBV7-2 to TRBJ2-2; a possible D gene is TRBD2 (5 bases). The ends were cut back, 1 base at V and 1 base at J, with 7 bases in the middle. The CDR3 runs to 15 residues. The germline CDR1 and CDR2 sequences are SGHTA and FQGNSA. The CDR3, as DNA: TGTGCCAGCAGCTTAGGACGGGGGAACACCGGGGAGCTGTTTTTT. This encodes CASSLGRGNTGELFF.

CDR3 in amino acids: CASSGSGGIGGYTF. CDR3 sequence (DNA): TGTGCCAGCAGTGGATCCGGGGGAATAGGAGGCTACACCTTC. The rearrangement joins TRBV25-1 to TRBJ1-2; TRBD1 might be the D (5 bases). Germline lookup yields CDR1 MGHDK and CDR2 SYGVNS. The CDR3 spans 14 residues. V was trimmed by 4 bases and J by 8 bases, leaving 17 bases between them.

The chain uses TRBV4-3 and TRBJ1-1; D call uncertain. The CDR3 is 18 residues long. The germline V gene encodes CDR1 LGHNA and CDR2 YSLEER. Between the trimmed V and J ends, which lost 0 bases and 2 bases, there was a span of 19 bases. The CDR3 DNA follows: TGCGCCAGCAGCCAAGATATCGGGAGGGAGCTCCTAAACACTGAAGCTTTCTTT. Amino acid sequence: CASSQDIGRELLNTEAFF.

This sequence joins TRBV30 and TRBJ2-7; 9 bases are shared with TRBD1. This CDR3 contains 20 residues. Germline loops: CDR1 GTSNPN, CDR2 SVGIG (reference sequence). Trimming at V came to 0 bases and at J to 3 bases, leaving 21 bases not matched to a gene. DNA of the CDR3: TGTGCCTGGAGTGTACAGGGGGCGCACCCCCCACCGGTGGACCACTACGAGCAGTACTTC. This codes for CAWSVQGAHPPPVDHYEQYF.

This chain connects TRBV30 to TRBJ2-3; D is ambiguous. The V gene lost 1 base and the J gene lost 3 bases, with 8 bases spanning the gap. Germline values: CDR1 GTSNPN, CDR2 SVGIG (reference sequence). This CDR3 comprises 13 residues. In nucleotides, the CDR3 is TGTGCCTGGAGTGGGAGTGTGACAGATACGCAGTATTTT. Protein product: CAWSGSVTDTQYF. The full variable domain, in which reference TRBV30 and TRBJ2-3 provide the parts outside the CDR3, is SQTIHQWPATLVQPVGSPLSLECTVEGTSNPNLYWYRQAAGRGLQLLFYSVGIGQISSEVPQNLSASRPQDRQFILSSKKLLLSDSGFYLCAWSGSVTDTQYFGPGTRLTVL.

The rearrangement joins TRBV30 to TRBJ1-1; tentative D call: TRBD1 (5 bases). This CDR3 spans 13 amino acids. V lost 8 bases and J lost 1, with 14 bases in between. The germline V gene has CDR1 GTSNPN and CDR2 SVGIG (reference sequence). CDR3 nucleotides: TGTGCCGCCGGCCGGGGGTGGAACACTGAAGCTTTCTTT. This codes for CAAGRGWNTEAFF.

The rearrangement joins TRBV29-1 to TRBJ2-5, with D uncertain. The CDR3 extends over 22 amino acids. V was pared by 0 bases and J by 2 bases, with 34 bases between. The germline gives CDR1 SQVTM, CDR2 ANQGSEA. CDR3 residues: CSVEDLRVELLNKIPNQETQYF. The CDR3 DNA reads TGCAGCGTTGAAGATCTTCGGGTGGAACTTTTGAATAAGATCCCTAATCAAGAGACCCAGTACTTC.

This chain links TRBV29-1 with TRBJ2-1; 11 nucleotides line up with TRBD2. V lost 6 bases to trimming and J lost 3 bases; unmatched junction nucleotides: 10. The CDR3 is made up of 16 amino acids. Per the germline V gene, CDR1 is SQVTM and CDR2 is ANQGSEA. This CDR3 is CSVRSNSGRGYNEQFF. CDR3 DNA: TGCAGCGTACGATCAAATAGCGGGAGGGGCTACAATGAGCAGTTCTTC.

The chain joins TRBV14 to TRBJ2-3; TRBD2 matches at 8 bases. CDR3 length equals 16 residues. The V and J ends lost 1 base and 2 bases, in that order; junction bases with no gene match: 5. Germline-derived CDR1 and CDR2 are SGHDN and FVKESK. The CDR3 DNA follows: TGTGCCAGCAGCCAAGGAAGGACTAGCCTCACAGATACGCAGTATTTT. Encoded protein: CASSQGRTSLTDTQYF. Looking up the rest from reference TRBV14 and TRBJ2-3 gives the full variable domain: EAGVTQFPSHSVIEKGQTVTLRCDPISGHDNLYWYRRVMGKEIKFLLHFVKESKQDESGMPNNRFLAERTGGTYSTLKVQPAELEDSGVYFCASSQGRTSLTDTQYFGPGTRLTVL.

J is TRBJ2-7 and V is TRBV18; 11 bases map to TRBD2. Germline CDR1 is KGHSH and CDR2 is LQKENI. With V trimmed by 5 bases and J by 2 bases, 5 bases remained unmatched. The CDR3 has 15 amino acids. The CDR3 sequence is CASSASGRTAYEQYF. The CDR3 coding sequence is TGTGCCAGCTCAGCTAGCGGGAGGACTGCCTACGAGCAGTACTTC.

This chain connects TRBV4-1 to TRBJ1-1; 11 bases agree with TRBD1. V shed 3 bases, J shed 7 bases, and the junction held 7 bases outside the gene matches. CDR3 size: 15 residues. The germline CDR1 and CDR2 sequences are MGHRA and YSYEKL. CDR3 sequence (DNA): TGCGCCAGCAGCCATATAGGACAGGGGGCTATTGAAGCTTTCTTT. It yields the protein CASSHIGQGAIEAFF.